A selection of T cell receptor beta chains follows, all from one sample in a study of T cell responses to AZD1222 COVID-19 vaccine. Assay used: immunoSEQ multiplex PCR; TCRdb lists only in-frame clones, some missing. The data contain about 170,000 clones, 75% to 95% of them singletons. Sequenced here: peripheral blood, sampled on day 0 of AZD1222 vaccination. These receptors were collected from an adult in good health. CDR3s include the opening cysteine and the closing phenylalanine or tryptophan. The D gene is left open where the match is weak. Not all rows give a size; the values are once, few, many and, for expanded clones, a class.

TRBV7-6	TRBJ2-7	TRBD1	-	TGTGCCAGCATCTTAGAGGACAGGAGCTCCTACGAGCAGTACTTC	CASILEDRSSYEQYF
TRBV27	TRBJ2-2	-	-	TGTGCCAGCAGTTTATCTAAAAACACCGGGGAGCTGTTTTTT	CASSLSKNTGELFF
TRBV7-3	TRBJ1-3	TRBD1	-	TGTGCCAGCAGCTTGACAGGGGGTGGAAACACCATATATTTT	CASSLTGGGNTIYF
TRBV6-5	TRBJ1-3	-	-	TGTGCCAGCAAACAGGTCTTCTCTGGAAACACCATATATTTT	CASKQVFSGNTIYF
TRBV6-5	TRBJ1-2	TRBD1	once	TGTGCCAGCAGTAGGGACAGGGTTGTCTATGGCTACACCTTC	CASSRDRVVYGYTF
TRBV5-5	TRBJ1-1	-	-	TGTGCCAGCAGCCCCGCGGCAGGGAACGCTGAAGCTTTCTTT	CASSPAAGNAEAFF
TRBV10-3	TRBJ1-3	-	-	TGTGCCATCAGGGACGGCAGGGCCCACTCTGGAAACACCATATATTTT	CAIRDGRAHSGNTIYF
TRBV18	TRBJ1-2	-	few	TGTGCCAGCTCACCATACCAGGGTGATGGCTACACCTTC	CASSPYQGDGYTF
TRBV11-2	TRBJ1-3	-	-	TGTGCCAGCAGCTCGCCCTGGTCGCCCGGAAACACCATATATTTT	CASSSPWSPGNTIYF
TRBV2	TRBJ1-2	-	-	TGTGCCAGCAGTGGACGTAACTATGGCTACACCTTC	CASSGRNYGYTF
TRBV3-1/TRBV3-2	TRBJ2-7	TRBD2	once	TGTGCCAGCAGCCCTAGATTGGGACTAGCGGGGGCCGAGCAGTACTTC	CASSPRLGLAGAEQYF
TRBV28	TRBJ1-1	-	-	TGTGCCAGCATTTCGACACCGGTGAACACTGAAGCTTTCTTT	CASISTPVNTEAFF
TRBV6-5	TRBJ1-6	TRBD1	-	TGTGCCAGCATATTCCGGGACAGGGCTTCACCCCTCCACTTT	CASIFRDRASPLHF
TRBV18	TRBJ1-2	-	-	TGTGCCAGCTCCCCCGGCTATGGCTACACCTTC	CASSPGYGYTF